The 21 T cell receptor beta chains presented below share a single source sample, sequenced in a study of blood T cell repertoires in COVID-19. The assay was immunoSEQ multiplex PCR, and TCRdb's table has in-frame clones only and misses some. The table includes approximately 300,000 clones, roughly 90% detected once. The specimen was peripheral blood. Source of these receptors: a man between 18 and 29 years old who had recovered from COVID-19.

The rearrangement joins TRBV3-1 (or the pseudogene TRBV3-2) to TRBJ2-1; TRBD1 aligns across 7 bases. This CDR3 has 15 amino acids. CDR1 is LGHDT and CDR2 is YNNKEL in the germline V gene (reference sequence). The V and J ends lost 3 bases and 4 bases, in that order; junction bases with no gene match: 6. CDR3 amino acids: CASSHYRGRYNEQFF. Written as DNA, the CDR3 is TGTGCCAGCAGCCATTACAGGGGAAGATACAATGAGCAGTTCTTC.

This chain links TRBV19 with TRBJ2-5; possibly TRBD2 for D (7 bases). V was clipped by 5 bases and J by 1 base, with 14 bases between them. CDR1 is LNHDA, CDR2 SQIVND, per germline (reference sequence). The CDR3 is 15 amino acids. In DNA form, the CDR3 reads TGTGCCAGTAGTCGGACTCGGGGGGCCCAAGAGACCCAGTACTTC. It codes for CASSRTRGAQETQYF.

The V and J genes are TRBV18 and TRBJ2-7; 8 bases agree with TRBD1. The V segment lost 2 bases and the J segment 0 bases; nucleotides outside the gene matches: 9. Germline V gene sequence: CDR1 KGHSH, CDR2 LQKENI. CDR3 length equals 17 residues. This CDR3 is CASSPFSGGSSSYEQYF. The CDR3 DNA sequence: TGTGCCAGCTCACCATTTTCAGGGGGCTCGAGCTCCTACGAGCAGTACTTC.

The J gene is TRBJ1-5, the V gene TRBV3-1 (or the pseudogene TRBV3-2); 9 positions agree with TRBD1. This CDR3 comprises 15 residues. In germline, CDR1 is LGHDT, CDR2 YNNKEL (reference sequence). V lost 6 bases, J lost 7 bases, and 10 bases stayed unmatched. The CDR3 DNA reads TGTGCCAGCAGTTTAGGACAGGGGACGGTACAGCCCCAGCATTTT. Translating gives CASSLGQGTVQPQHF.

This clone is a singleton in its sample. The rearrangement uses TRBV29-1 and TRBJ2-7, with D perhaps matching TRBD1 (6 bases). The CDR3 consists of 15 residues. Trimming pared 4 bases from V and 4 bases from J, leaving 20 bases between. Germline V gene sequence: CDR1 SQVTM, CDR2 ANQGSEA. The CDR3 loop is CSVAGGSQGSYEQYF. The CDR3 DNA reads as TGCAGCGTTGCCGGCGGATCCCAGGGGTCTTACGAGCAGTACTTC.

In its sample, this clone was seen once. This rearrangement joins TRBV6-6 to TRBJ1-2, with D possibly TRBD1 on 6 matching bases. Trimming took off 5 bases at V and 4 bases at J, with 11 bases between the two ends. This CDR3 has 13 residues. Germline CDR1 is MNHNY and CDR2 is SVGAGI (reference sequence). The CDR3 reads CASSPGTLYGYTF. The DNA of the CDR3 is TGTGCCAGCAGTCCCGGGACACTCTATGGCTACACCTTC.

V and J are TRBV4-3 and TRBJ1-2; D is undetermined. The CDR3 contains 14 residues. The germline gives CDR1 LGHNA, CDR2 YSLEER. Deletions cut 0 bases from V and 5 bases from J, with 10 bases between. CDR3 coding DNA: TGCGCCAGCAGCCAAGACTTCCCAGGATATGGCTACACCTTC. This codes for CASSQDFPGYGYTF.

The V gene is TRBV6-5, the J gene TRBJ2-2; 7 nucleotides match TRBD1. This CDR3 spans 15 amino acids. Germline V gives CDR1 MNHEY, CDR2 SVGAGI. V was clipped by 5 bases and J by 4 bases; unmatched bases: 7. As DNA, the CDR3 is TGTGCCAGCAGTCCAACAGGGGATTTCACCGGGGAGCTGTTTTTT. It encodes CASSPTGDFTGELFF.

The rearrangement uses TRBV6-5 and TRBJ1-1; 7 bases map to TRBD1. The germline CDR1 and CDR2 sequences are MNHEY and SVGAGI. Trimming took 6 bases from V and 6 from J; bases not matched to a gene: 7. The CDR3 totals 13 residues. The CDR3 DNA sequence: TGTGCCAGCAGGCAGACAGGGTTGGCTGAAGCTTTCTTT. This codes for CASRQTGLAEAFF.

V usage is TRBV27 and J usage is TRBJ2-1; 7 bases match TRBD1. CDR3 length: 15 residues. CDR1 MNHEY and CDR2 SMNVEV come from the germline V gene (reference sequence). V dropped 2 bases and J dropped 4; count of bases not matched to a gene: 5. The CDR3 nucleotides are TGTGCCAGCAGTTTAGATCAGGGGGTTTACAATGAGCAGTTCTTC. Translated: CASSLDQGVYNEQFF.

DNA for the CDR3: TGTGCCAGCAGTGCGGGACAGGAAAATACCTATGGCTACACCTTC. Residues: CASSAGQENTYGYTF. This sequence joins TRBV2 and TRBJ1-2, with 8 bases aligning to TRBD1. The CDR3 is 15 residues long. Germline CDR1 SNHLY, CDR2 FYNNEI. With 4 bases clipped from V and 4 bases from J, the junction kept 8 bases outside the gene matches. Full variable domain (remainder filled in from reference TRBV2 and TRBJ1-2): EPEVTQTPSHQVTQMGQEVILRCVPISNHLYFYWYRQILGQKVEFLVSFYNNEISEKSEIFDDQFSVERPDGSNFTLKIRSTKLEDSAMYFCASSAGQENTYGYTFGSGTRLTVV.

The J gene is TRBJ2-5, the V gene TRBV19, with 7 bases fitting TRBD1. The CDR3 has 17 residues. From germline, CDR1 is LNHDA and CDR2 SQIVND (reference sequence). J gave up 2 bases and V 5 bases, and 14 bases lay outside the gene matches. The chain's CDR3 is CASSPHADRERQETQYF. The CDR3 DNA is TGTGCCAGTAGTCCGCACGCAGACAGGGAGCGGCAAGAGACCCAGTACTTC.

This rearrangement joins TRBV9 to TRBJ2-7; 10 positions match TRBD2. The germline V gene encodes CDR1 SGDLS and CDR2 YYNGEE. V was pared by 0 bases and J by 0 bases, with 3 bases of the junction left unmatched. The CDR3 loop spans 16 amino acids. The CDR3 sequence is CASSVGASGGSYEQYF. CDR3 bases: TGTGCCAGCAGCGTAGGGGCTAGCGGGGGCTCCTACGAGCAGTACTTC.

The chain joins TRBV7-2 to TRBJ1-5; 9 positions match TRBD1. Per germline, CDR1 SGHTA and CDR2 FQGNSA. J was trimmed by 1 base and V by 6 bases; bases with no gene match: 4. The CDR3 loop spans 15 amino acids. Here the CDR3 reads CASRSGTGSNQPQHF. DNA for the CDR3: TGTGCCAGCAGATCCGGGACAGGGAGCAATCAGCCCCAGCATTTT.

The chain carries TRBV29-1 and TRBJ2-2; D is unclear. The V and J ends lost 4 bases and 1 base respectively, with 16 bases between them. The CDR3 is 16 residues long. Germline V gene lookup returns CDR1 SQVTM and CDR2 ANQGSEA. Written as DNA, the CDR3 is TGCAGCGTTGTAATGTTTGGGCAGATGAACACCGGGGAGCTGTTTTTT. This codes for CSVVMFGQMNTGELFF.

The chain combines TRBV6-6 with TRBJ2-1; 9 bases line up with TRBD1. CDR1 MNHNY and CDR2 SVGAGI come from the germline V gene (reference sequence). The CDR3 spans 15 residues. Germline trimming cut 6 bases from V and 2 bases from J; bases unmatched to any gene: 5. The CDR3 is CASRAGQGTYNEQFF. The CDR3 region has the DNA TGTGCCAGCAGGGCGGGACAGGGCACCTACAATGAGCAGTTCTTC.

V usage is TRBV11-2 and J usage is TRBJ2-7; D ambiguous. The length of the CDR3 is 12 residues. Germline CDR1 is SGHAT and CDR2 is FQNNGV. Trimming stripped 0 bases from V and 6 bases from J, with 6 bases between. The CDR3 sequence is CASSLDISEQYF. In DNA, the CDR3 is TGTGCCAGCAGCTTAGATATTAGCGAGCAGTACTTC.

This chain links TRBV5-4 with TRBJ2-5, with D possibly being TRBD2 (6 bases). This CDR3 spans 16 amino acids. Trimming cost V 0 bases and J 1 base, with 13 bases left between them. The germline gives CDR1 SGHNT, CDR2 YYREEE (reference sequence). The CDR3 DNA follows: TGTGCCAGCAGCTTGGTGGGCGGAGGGGCCCAAGAGACCCAGTACTTC. It is translated as CASSLVGGGAQETQYF.

V usage is TRBV4-1 and J usage is TRBJ1-1; D is unresolved. This CDR3 contains 16 residues. Trimming took off 5 bases at V and 7 bases at J, with 23 bases between the two ends. CDR1 is MGHRA and CDR2 is YSYEKL in the germline V gene. The CDR3 DNA follows: TGCGCCAGCAGCGAAGGTAGTGGGCCCAATGTTAATGAAGCTTTCTTT. It specifies CASSEGSGPNVNEAFF.

The chain couples TRBV9 to TRBJ2-7; no clear D. The ends were cut back, 0 bases at V and 2 bases at J, with 6 bases in the middle. CDR1 is SGDLS, CDR2 YYNGEE, per germline. The CDR3 consists of 13 residues. The chain's CDR3 is CASSVGGTYEQYF. CDR3 nucleotides: TGTGCCAGCAGCGTAGGAGGAACCTACGAGCAGTACTTC.

The gene calls are TRBV21-1 and TRBJ1-1. TRBV21-1 is a pseudogene segment. CDR3 length equals 15 residues. The CDR3 is CASSILRRVGTEAFF. CDR3 DNA sequence: TGTGCCAGCAGCATACTGCGGAGGGTAGGAACTGAAGCTTTCTTT.